The entry below describes one T cell receptor (beta chain). These data come from a study of blood T cell repertoires in COVID-19. Sequencing used immunoSEQ multiplex PCR; TCRdb keeps in-frame clones, though not all of them. The table lists about 180,000 clones, 80% to 90% of them singletons. Germline CDR1 SGHTA, CDR2 FQGNSA. The CDR3 is 14 residues long. V was pared by 2 bases and J by 1 base, with 8 bases between. Sequenced input: peripheral blood. The gene calls are TRBV7-2 and TRBJ1-1; tentatively, D is TRBD1 (5 bases). This TCR was recovered from a man between 18 and 35 years old who had recovered from COVID-19. The CDR3 sequence: CASSLFTGNTEAFF. DNA of the CDR3: TGTGCCAGCAGCTTATTTACAGGGAACACTGAAGCTTTCTTT.